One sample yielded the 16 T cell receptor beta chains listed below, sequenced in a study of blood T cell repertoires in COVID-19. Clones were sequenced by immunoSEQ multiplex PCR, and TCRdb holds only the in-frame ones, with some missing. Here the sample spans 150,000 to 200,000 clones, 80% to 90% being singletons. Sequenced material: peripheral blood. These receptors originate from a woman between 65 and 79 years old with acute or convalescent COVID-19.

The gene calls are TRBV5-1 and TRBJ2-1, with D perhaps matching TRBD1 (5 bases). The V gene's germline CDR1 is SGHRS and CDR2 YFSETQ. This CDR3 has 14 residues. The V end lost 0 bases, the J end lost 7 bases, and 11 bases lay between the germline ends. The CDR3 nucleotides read TGCGCCAGCAGCTTGGACAGGTCTTTGAATGAGCAGTTCTTC. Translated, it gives CASSLDRSLNEQFF.

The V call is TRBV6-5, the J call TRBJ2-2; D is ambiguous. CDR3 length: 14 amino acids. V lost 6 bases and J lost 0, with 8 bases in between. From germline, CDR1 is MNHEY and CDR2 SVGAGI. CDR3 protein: CASSVRTNTGELFF. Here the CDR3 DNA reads TGTGCCAGCAGCGTGCGAACGAACACCGGGGAGCTGTTTTTT.

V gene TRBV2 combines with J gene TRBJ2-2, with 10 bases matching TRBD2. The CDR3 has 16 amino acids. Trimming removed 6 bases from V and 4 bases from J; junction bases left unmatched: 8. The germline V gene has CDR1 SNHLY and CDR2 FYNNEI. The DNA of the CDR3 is TGTGCCAGCAGCCTAACACTAGCGGGGTCCACCGGGGAGCTGTTTTTT. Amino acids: CASSLTLAGSTGELFF.

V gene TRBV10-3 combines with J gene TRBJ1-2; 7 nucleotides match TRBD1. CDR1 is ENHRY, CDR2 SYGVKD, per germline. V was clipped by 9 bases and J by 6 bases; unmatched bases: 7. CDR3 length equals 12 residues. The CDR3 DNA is TGTGCCATTACTGGGACAGACGATGGCTACACCTTC. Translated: CAITGTDDGYTF.

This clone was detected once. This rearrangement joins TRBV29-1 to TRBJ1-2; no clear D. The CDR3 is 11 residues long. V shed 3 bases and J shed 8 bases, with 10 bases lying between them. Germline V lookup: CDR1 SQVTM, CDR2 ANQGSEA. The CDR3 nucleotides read TGCAGCGTTGACGCAGGTGGAGGCTACACCTTC. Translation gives CSVDAGGGYTF. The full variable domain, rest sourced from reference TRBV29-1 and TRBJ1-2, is SAVISQKPSRDICQRGTSLTIQCQVDSQVTMMFWYRQQPGQSLTLIATANQGSEATYESGFVIDKFPISRPNLTFSTLTVSNMSPEDSSIYLCSVDAGGGYTFGSGTRLTVV.

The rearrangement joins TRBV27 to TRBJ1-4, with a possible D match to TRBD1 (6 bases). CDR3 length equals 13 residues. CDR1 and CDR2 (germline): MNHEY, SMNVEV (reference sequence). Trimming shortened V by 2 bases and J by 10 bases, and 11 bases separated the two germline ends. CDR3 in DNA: TGTGCCAGCAGTTTAACAGGGAAGGTAAAACTGTTTTTT. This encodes CASSLTGKVKLFF.

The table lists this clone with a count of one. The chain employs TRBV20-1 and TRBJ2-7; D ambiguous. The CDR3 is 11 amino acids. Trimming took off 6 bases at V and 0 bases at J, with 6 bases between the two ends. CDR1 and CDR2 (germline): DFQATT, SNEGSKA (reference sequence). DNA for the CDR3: TGCAGTGCGGGCGCCTCCTACGAGCAGTACTTC. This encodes CSAGASYEQYF.

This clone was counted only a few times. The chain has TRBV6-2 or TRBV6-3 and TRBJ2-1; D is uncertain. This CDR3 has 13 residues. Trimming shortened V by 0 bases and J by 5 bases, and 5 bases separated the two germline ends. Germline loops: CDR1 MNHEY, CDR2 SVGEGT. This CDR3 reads CASSYSRNNEQFF. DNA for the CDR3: TGTGCCAGCAGTTACTCGCGGAACAATGAGCAGTTCTTC.

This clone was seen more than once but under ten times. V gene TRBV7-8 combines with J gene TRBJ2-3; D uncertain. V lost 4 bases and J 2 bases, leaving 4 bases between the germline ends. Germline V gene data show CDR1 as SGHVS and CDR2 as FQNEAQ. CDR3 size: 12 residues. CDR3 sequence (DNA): TGTGCCAGCAGCTCTTTCACAGATACGCAGTATTTT. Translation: CASSSFTDTQYF.

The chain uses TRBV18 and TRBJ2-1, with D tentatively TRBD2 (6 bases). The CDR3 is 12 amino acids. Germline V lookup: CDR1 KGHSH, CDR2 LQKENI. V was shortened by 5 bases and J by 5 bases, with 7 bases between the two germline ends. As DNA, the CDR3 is TGTGCCAGCTCAGGAGGGGACAATGAGCAGTTCTTC. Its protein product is CASSGGDNEQFF.

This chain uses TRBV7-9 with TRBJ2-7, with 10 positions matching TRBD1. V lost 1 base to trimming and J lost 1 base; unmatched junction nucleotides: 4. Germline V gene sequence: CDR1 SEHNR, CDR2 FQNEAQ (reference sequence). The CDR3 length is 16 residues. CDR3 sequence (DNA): TGTGCCAGCAGCTTAGTGCCGGGACAGGGGTCCTACGAGCAGTACTTC. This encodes CASSLVPGQGSYEQYF.

DNA of the CDR3: TGTGCCAGCAGCGGACAGGGGTCAGATACGCAGTATTTT. This codes for CASSGQGSDTQYF. The chain joins TRBV7-2 to TRBJ2-3, with TRBD1 matching 9 bases. The V segment lost 5 bases and the J segment 4 bases; nucleotides outside the gene matches: 1. Germline V gene sequence: CDR1 SGHTA, CDR2 FQGNSA. The CDR3 length is 13 residues.

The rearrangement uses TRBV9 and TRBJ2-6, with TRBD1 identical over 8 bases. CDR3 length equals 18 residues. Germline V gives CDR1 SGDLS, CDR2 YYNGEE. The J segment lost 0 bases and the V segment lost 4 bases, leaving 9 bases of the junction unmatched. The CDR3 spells CASSSTGTGGSGANVLTF. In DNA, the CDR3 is TGTGCCAGCAGCTCTACCGGGACAGGCGGCTCTGGGGCCAACGTCCTGACTTTC. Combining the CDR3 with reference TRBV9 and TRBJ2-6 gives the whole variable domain DSGVTQTPKHLITATGQRVTLRCSPRSGDLSVYWYQQSLDQGLQFLIQYYNGEERAKGNILERFSAQQFPDLHSELNLSSLELGDSALYFCASSSTGTGGSGANVLTFGAGSRLTVL.

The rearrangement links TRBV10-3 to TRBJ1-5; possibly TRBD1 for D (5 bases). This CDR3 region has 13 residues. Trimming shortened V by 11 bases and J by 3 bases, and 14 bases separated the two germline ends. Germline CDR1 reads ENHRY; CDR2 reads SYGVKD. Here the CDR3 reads CASRGGINQPQHF. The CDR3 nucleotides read TGTGCCTCTCGGGGGGGGATCAATCAGCCCCAGCATTTT.

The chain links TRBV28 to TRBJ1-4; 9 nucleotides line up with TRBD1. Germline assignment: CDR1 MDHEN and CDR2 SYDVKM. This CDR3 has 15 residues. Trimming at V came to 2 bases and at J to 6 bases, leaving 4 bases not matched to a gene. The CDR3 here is CASSLIGQGYEKLFF. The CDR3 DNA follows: TGTGCCAGCAGTTTAATCGGACAGGGGTATGAAAAACTGTTTTTT.

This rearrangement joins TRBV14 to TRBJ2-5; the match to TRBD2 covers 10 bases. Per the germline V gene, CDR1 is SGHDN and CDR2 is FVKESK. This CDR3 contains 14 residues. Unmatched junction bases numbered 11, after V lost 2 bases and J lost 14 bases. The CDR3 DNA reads TGTGCCAGCAGCCAAACGCTAGCGGGGGCCTCCCTATACTTC. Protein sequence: CASSQTLAGASLYF.